The 2 T cell receptor beta chains reported below all come from one sample, sequenced in a study of blood T cell repertoires in COVID-19 (dated by TCRdb to 2019 to 2021). The library was produced with the immunoSEQ multiplex PCR assay. TCRdb re-hosts the immuneACCESS table, in-frame sequences only. Its copies lack some clones; in the studies checked, an unresolved V gene accounts for under half of them, and the cause for the rest is not known. The sample yields hundreds of thousands of clones; around nine tenths were counted once. Around 4.4% of the sample belongs to the ten largest clones. The specimen sequenced was peripheral blood. These receptors all stem from a woman aged 25-40 years with acute or convalescent COVID-19.

This clone was counted ten times or more. The chain has TRBV6-1 and TRBJ1-2, with TRBD1 identical over 8 bases. The germline V gene encodes CDR1 MNHNS and CDR2 SASEGT. The CDR3 totals 17 residues. J gave up 4 bases and V 1 base, and 11 bases lay outside the gene matches. CDR3: CASSEDERTGNFYGYTF. As DNA, the CDR3 is TGTGCCAGCAGTGAAGACGAAAGGACAGGGAATTTCTATGGCTACACCTTC.

The genes are TRBV12-3 or TRBV12-4 and TRBJ1-3, with D hard to call. This CDR3 has 13 residues. CDR3 in DNA: TGTGCAGCGAAAGTGTCCTCTGGAAACACCATATATTTT. Translation gives CAAKVSSGNTIYF.